These 10 T cell receptor beta chains were all obtained from the same sample, sequenced in a study of cytomegalovirus exposure and HLA in healthy donors listed by TCRdb under 2017. Libraries came from the immunoSEQ multiplex PCR assay. For the multiplex PCR, a mixture combining 60 forward primers for TCR Vbeta segments and 13 reverse primers for TCR Jbeta segments was used. TCRdb took over this immuneACCESS table, retaining in-frame rearrangements with V and J assigned. Such tables are incomplete; in checked studies, under half of the missing clones stem from an unresolved V gene, and the remainder is unexplained. The sample has about 99,000 clones on record, around 77% of them singletons. Clones ranked in the top ten supply roughly 3% of the sample. The sample was PBMCs. All receptors come from a man aged 35-49 years in good health and CMV-seronegative.

This sequence joins TRBV5-1 and TRBJ1-2, with 10 bases fitting TRBD1. The V segment lost 4 bases and the J segment 1 base; nucleotides outside the gene matches: 1. CDR3 length: 14 residues. Per the germline V gene, CDR1 is SGHRS and CDR2 is YFSETQ. CDR3 bases: TGCGCCAGCAGCCGGACAGGGGGTAACTATGGCTACACCTTC. Translated: CASSRTGGNYGYTF.

This chain connects TRBV7-9 to TRBJ1-5; unclear D gene. Per the germline V gene, CDR1 is SEHNR and CDR2 is FQNEAQ (reference sequence). This CDR3 comprises 14 residues. Trimming pared 3 bases from V and 6 bases from J, leaving 12 bases between. The CDR3 sequence: CASSLEGGIQPQHF. CDR3 coding DNA: TGTGCCAGCAGCTTGGAGGGTGGAATTCAGCCCCAGCATTTT.

The chain uses TRBV6-5 and TRBJ2-2, with TRBD1 as a possible D gene (5 bases). CDR1 and CDR2 (germline): MNHEY, SVGAGI. The CDR3 contains 14 residues. The V end lost 2 bases, the J end lost 9 bases, and 13 bases lay between the germline ends. CDR3 sequence (DNA): TGTGCCAGCAGTTACAGGGGCTACCCCTGGGAGCTGTTTTTT. It specifies CASSYRGYPWELFF.

The gene calls are TRBV27 and TRBJ2-7, with 12 bases fitting TRBD2. Germline CDR1 reads MNHEY; CDR2 reads SMNVEV (reference sequence). V shed 2 bases, J shed 7 bases, and the junction held 9 bases outside the gene matches. This CDR3 is built from 16 residues. The CDR3 spells CASSLRLAGGPREQYF. CDR3 in DNA: TGTGCCAGCAGTTTACGCCTAGCGGGAGGGCCCCGGGAGCAGTACTTC.

The chain uses TRBV28 and TRBJ2-7; 7 nucleotides align to TRBD2. Germline CDR1 is MDHEN and CDR2 is SYDVKM. V lost 3 bases to trimming and J lost 6 bases; unmatched junction nucleotides: 14. The CDR3 runs 16 residues. The CDR3, as DNA: TGTGCCAGCAGTTTGGGGGGGGTATCCCCTATTTCCGAGCAGTACTTC. Its translation is CASSLGGVSPISEQYF.

The V and J genes are TRBV9 and TRBJ1-1; 10 bases match TRBD1. This CDR3 spans 15 amino acids. V shed 4 bases, J shed 1 base, and the junction held 4 bases outside the gene matches. Germline CDR1 reads SGDLS; CDR2 reads YYNGEE. The DNA of the CDR3 is TGTGCCAGCAGCCCAGGGACAGGGGCGAACACTGAAGCTTTCTTT. This codes for CASSPGTGANTEAFF. The complete variable domain, with remaining parts taken from reference TRBV9 and TRBJ1-1, reads DSGVTQTPKHLITATGQRVTLRCSPRSGDLSVYWYQQSLDQGLQFLIQYYNGEERAKGNILERFSAQQFPDLHSELNLSSLELGDSALYFCASSPGTGANTEAFFGQGTRLTVV.

This clone occurred a few times. J is TRBJ1-5 and V is TRBV7-2; no reliable D call. This CDR3 is 14 amino acids long. With 6 bases removed from V and 9 bases from J, the gap between germline ends came to 18 bases. CDR1 SGHTA and CDR2 FQGNSA come from the germline V gene. CDR3 DNA sequence: TGTGCCAGCAGACCGGGATTTAGCGAGGGGCCCCAGCATTTT. Protein: CASRPGFSEGPQHF.

The genes are TRBV6-1 and TRBJ1-2; the D is unclear. V shed 7 bases and J shed 7 bases, with 19 bases lying between them. Germline loops: CDR1 MNHNS, CDR2 SASEGT. The CDR3 runs 14 residues. CDR3 region: CASTIKDSTGGYTF. In DNA form, the CDR3 reads TGTGCCAGCACTATAAAAGACTCCACCGGTGGCTACACCTTC.

By share, this clone ranks as medium-sized. J is TRBJ2-2 and V is TRBV30; D is perhaps TRBD1 (6 bases). This CDR3 is built from 14 residues. Germline V CDR1 and CDR2: GTSNPN, SVGIG (reference sequence). CDR3 coding DNA: TGTGCAAGGGGGACCGTTGCGAACACCGGGGAGCTGTTTTTT. Its protein is CARGTVANTGELFF.

V usage is TRBV6-1 and J usage is TRBJ1-4, with TRBD1 matching 7 bases. Germline CDR1 and CDR2: MNHNS and SASEGT. The CDR3 runs 15 residues. Trimming removed 1 base from V and 7 bases from J; junction bases left unmatched: 6. The CDR3 reads CASSEVNRGGEKLFF. CDR3 coding DNA: TGTGCCAGCAGTGAAGTTAACAGGGGTGGTGAAAAACTGTTTTTT.